Shown below are 18 T cell receptor beta chains from a single sample sequenced in a study of T cells in localized non-small cell lung cancer. Sequencing was performed with immunoSEQ multiplex PCR; in TCRdb, only in-frame clones are kept and a portion is missing. The sample yields 100,000 to 150,000 clones, roughly 90% seen once. Specimen: peripheral blood, collected before any cancer treatment. The receptors were gathered from a female donor at least 60 years old with stage I lung adenocarcinoma.

The chain combines TRBV19 with TRBJ2-7; D tentatively fits TRBD1 or TRBD2 (5 bases each). Germline CDR1 LNHDA, CDR2 SQIVND (reference sequence). The CDR3 extends over 14 amino acids. The V end was cut by 6 bases, the J end by 1 base, with 13 bases between. As DNA, the CDR3 is TGTGCCAGTAGACCCCGGGACCCGTCCTACGAGCAGTACTTC. Its protein is CASRPRDPSYEQYF.

J is TRBJ2-7 and V is TRBV18, with TRBD2 identical over 11 bases. The germline CDR1 and CDR2 sequences are KGHSH and LQKENI. The CDR3 is 16 residues long. With 3 bases clipped from V and 3 bases from J, the junction kept 7 bases outside the gene matches. The CDR3 here is CASSPKGLAEDYEQYF. CDR3 coding DNA: TGTGCCAGCTCACCGAAGGGACTAGCGGAAGACTACGAGCAGTACTTC.

The chain couples TRBV5-1 to TRBJ2-1; D possibly corresponds to TRBD2 (5 bases). Germline CDR1 is SGHRS and CDR2 is YFSETQ. V lost 4 bases and J 3 bases, leaving 14 bases between the germline ends. The length of the CDR3 is 15 residues. The DNA of the CDR3 is TGCGCCAGCAGCCTCCGCGGACTCCTCTACAATGAGCAGTTCTTC. Translated: CASSLRGLLYNEQFF.

V is TRBV7-2 and J is TRBJ1-3; D is ambiguous. The length of the CDR3 is 13 residues. Germline CDR1 and CDR2: SGHTA and FQGNSA. Trimming removed 1 base at V and 4 bases at J, with 5 bases between. As DNA, the CDR3 is TGTGCCAGCAGCTTAGTGCACGGAAACACCATATATTTT. This translates into CASSLVHGNTIYF.

The gene calls are TRBV20-1 and TRBJ1-2; D is undetermined. The CDR3 is 11 residues long. In germline, CDR1 is DFQATT, CDR2 SNEGSKA (reference sequence). The CDR3 loop reads CRGTRAGGYTF. Here the CDR3 DNA reads TGCAGGGGTACTCGGGCCGGTGGCTACACCTTC.

The chain combines TRBV28 with TRBJ2-1; 14 bases map to TRBD2. V dropped 2 bases and J dropped 5; count of bases not matched to a gene: 5. The CDR3 runs to 17 residues. CDR1 MDHEN and CDR2 SYDVKM come from the germline V gene. CDR3 sequence: CASSLAAGLAGDNEQFF. CDR3 DNA sequence: TGTGCCAGCAGTTTAGCTGCGGGACTAGCGGGAGACAATGAGCAGTTCTTC.

V is TRBV6-5 and J is TRBJ2-2; TRBD2 is a possible D gene (5 bases). The CDR3 loop spans 16 amino acids. V lost 1 base and J 2 bases, leaving 11 bases between the germline ends. Germline V gene data show CDR1 as MNHEY and CDR2 as SVGAGI. The CDR3, as DNA: TGTGCCAGCAGTTACTTGGTACTAGGCAACACCGGGGAGCTGTTTTTT. Its translation is CASSYLVLGNTGELFF.

The chain couples TRBV5-1 to TRBJ1-4; D unclear. Germline CDR1 reads SGHRS; CDR2 reads YFSETQ. The CDR3 runs 14 residues. V was shortened by 1 base and J by 7 bases, with 11 bases between the two germline ends. Here the CDR3 DNA reads TGCGCCAGCAGCTTGAGGCCAGGAGGTGAAAAACTGTTTTTT. It encodes CASSLRPGGEKLFF.

V and J are TRBV29-1 and TRBJ1-5; D may be TRBD1 (5 bases). The CDR3 spans 13 residues. Trimming took off 6 bases at V and 0 bases at J, with 9 bases between the two ends. Germline V gene sequence: CDR1 SQVTM, CDR2 ANQGSEA. The CDR3 loop reads CSVGGNSNQPQHF. The CDR3 DNA follows: TGCAGCGTGGGGGGGAATAGCAATCAGCCCCAGCATTTT.

This clone was counted once. This CDR3 reads CASSLGASEKLFF. Here the CDR3 DNA reads TGTGCCAGCAGCTTGGGGGCCTCCGAAAAACTGTTTTTT. The chain carries TRBV7-9 and TRBJ1-4; tentative D call: TRBD1 (6 bases). This CDR3 is 13 amino acids long. Trimming stripped 3 bases from V and 8 bases from J, with 10 bases between. Germline-derived CDR1 and CDR2 are SEHNR and FQNEAQ (reference sequence).

This clone was seen just once. V and J are TRBV2 and TRBJ2-3; D is perhaps TRBD2 (5 bases). The CDR3 covers 15 residues. Deletions cut 4 bases from V and 1 base from J, with 12 bases between. Germline V lookup: CDR1 SNHLY, CDR2 FYNNEI. CDR3 residues: CASSVTGMGTDTQYF. The CDR3 bases are TGTGCCAGCAGTGTAACGGGAATGGGCACAGATACGCAGTATTTT.

The chain has TRBV19 and TRBJ1-2; D might be TRBD1 (6 bases). CDR1 and CDR2 (germline): LNHDA, SQIVND (reference sequence). V was pared by 4 bases and J by 4 bases, with 13 bases between. The CDR3 contains 14 residues. The CDR3 here is CASSTQAGAYGYTF. The CDR3 coding sequence is TGTGCCAGTAGTACCCAGGCAGGGGCCTATGGCTACACCTTC.

The chain links TRBV7-6 to TRBJ1-1, with D hard to call. CDR1 and CDR2 from the germline V gene are SGHVS and FNYEAQ. The V end was cut by 5 bases, the J end by 4 bases, with 8 bases between. The CDR3 loop spans 12 amino acids. The CDR3 DNA reads TGTGCCAGCAGCCCGGGTAGCACTGAAGCTTTCTTT. Its protein is CASSPGSTEAFF.

This clone turned up a few times. The chain uses TRBV2 and TRBJ2-7; tentatively, D is TRBD2 (5 bases). Trimming removed 5 bases from V and 2 bases from J, with 16 bases in between. Germline assignment: CDR1 SNHLY and CDR2 FYNNEI. CDR3 length: 15 residues. The CDR3 nucleotides are TGTGCCAGCAGTCCAAGGCGGGCCATGACCTACGAGCAGTACTTC. Protein product: CASSPRRAMTYEQYF.

This chain joins TRBV29-1 and TRBJ1-2; 8 bases are a match to TRBD1. The germline V gene has CDR1 SQVTM and CDR2 ANQGSEA. The CDR3 runs 13 residues. The ends lost 4 bases at V and 2 bases at J; junction bases unmatched: 3. CDR3 nucleotide sequence: TGCAGCGTTGCTGACAGGGGCAACTATGGCTACACCTTC. It is translated as CSVADRGNYGYTF.

The chain has TRBV30 and TRBJ1-2; perhaps TRBD1 as D (5 bases). This CDR3 has 14 residues. CDR1 and CDR2 from the germline V gene are GTSNPN and SVGIG (reference sequence). Trimming cost V 0 bases and J 5 bases, with 13 bases left between them. CDR3 residues: CAWSVLTDYYGYTF. In DNA, the CDR3 is TGTGCCTGGAGTGTACTGACAGACTATTATGGCTACACCTTC.

The chain recombines TRBV4-1 with TRBJ1-5, with 7 bases fitting TRBD1. V shed 3 bases and J 4 bases; nucleotides not matched to a gene: 6. The CDR3 is 15 residues long. Germline V gene lookup returns CDR1 MGHRA and CDR2 YSYEKL. The CDR3 sequence: CASSQVTGRNQPQHF. For the CDR3, the DNA is TGCGCCAGCAGCCAGGTGACAGGGAGGAATCAGCCCCAGCATTTT.

The chain joins TRBV28 to TRBJ2-7; weak D call: TRBD2 (5 bases). Germline V CDR1 and CDR2: MDHEN, SYDVKM. CDR3 length: 14 amino acids. V was shortened by 5 bases and J by 2 bases, with 13 bases between the two germline ends. CDR3 DNA: TGTGCCAGCAGTCAAATTGAGGGTACCTACGAGCAGTACTTC. This sequence encodes CASSQIEGTYEQYF.